The 20 T cell receptor beta chains given below trace back to one sample, sequenced in a study of T-cell reconstitution after alpha-beta-depleted transplantation in children. Preparation of the TCRbeta library used unique molecular identifiers. TCRdb independently ran MiXCR on the PCR reads; one entry per CDR3 protein. The repertoire has around 450,000 distinct CDR3 sequences, about 17% of them found once; the top ten carry 25% to 30%. This specimen consisted of PBMCs, mostly from graft donor cells, obtained 360 days after TCRalphabeta/CD19-depleted stem cell transplant. The source is a boy in the first two years of life who had a stem cell transplant for Wiskott-Aldrich syndrome, so the T cells may come from the graft donor.

The chain has TRBV2 and TRBJ1-5, with D uncertain. Per germline, CDR1 SNHLY and CDR2 FYNNEI. Trimming shortened V by 6 bases and J by 4 bases, and 10 bases separated the two germline ends. The CDR3 covers 13 residues. CDR3 amino acids: CASSHATNQPQHF. The CDR3 DNA reads as TGTGCCAGCAGCCACGCTACGAATCAGCCCCAGCATTTT.

This clonotype showed up just a few times. The rearrangement joins TRBV6-5 to TRBJ1-1, with D uncertain. CDR3 length: 13 amino acids. Germline CDR1 and CDR2: MNHEY and SVGAGI. With 0 bases removed from V and 5 bases from J, the gap between germline ends came to 7 bases. DNA for the CDR3: TGTGCCAGCAGTTACTCGAGAAAGACTGAAGCTTTCTTT. Translating gives CASSYSRKTEAFF.

This clonotype was seen a few times. The chain is built from TRBV18 and TRBJ2-1, with D hard to call. Germline V gene data show CDR1 as KGHSH and CDR2 as LQKENI. The V end lost 3 bases, the J end lost 9 bases, and 15 bases lay between the germline ends. This CDR3 comprises 14 residues. DNA for the CDR3: TGTGCCAGCTCACCCCTGCTGGTAGGCGGTGAGCAGTTCTTC. It codes for CASSPLLVGGEQFF.

The J gene is TRBJ1-5, the V gene TRBV5-1; a weak D match, TRBD1 (5 bases). Germline loops: CDR1 SGHRS, CDR2 YFSETQ. This CDR3 spans 14 amino acids. Deletions cut 0 bases from V and 6 bases from J, with 10 bases between. The CDR3 loop is CASSLGTSGQPQHF. CDR3 sequence (DNA): TGCGCCAGCAGCTTGGGGACAAGCGGTCAGCCCCAGCATTTT. The entire variable domain, with the rest obtained from reference TRBV5-1 and TRBJ1-5, is as follows: KAGVTQTPRYLIKTRGQQVTLSCSPISGHRSVSWYQQTPGQGLQFLFEYFSETQRNKGNFPGRFSGRQFSNSRSEMNVSTLELGDSALYLCASSLGTSGQPQHFGDGTRLSIL.

The rearrangement joins TRBV11-1 to TRBJ2-1; maybe TRBD2 (6 bases). Germline V gives CDR1 SGHAT, CDR2 FQDESV (reference sequence). The V end was cut by 5 bases, the J end by 6 bases, with 32 bases between. The CDR3 has 20 residues. The CDR3 nucleotides are TGTGCCAGCAGCCCATACGGATTTGGGGGGACCTCGTCCCGGGGCAATGAGCAGTTCTTC. Its translation is CASSPYGFGGTSSRGNEQFF. Complete variable domain (other parts from reference TRBV11-1 and TRBJ2-1): EAEVAQSPRYKITEKSQAVAFWCDPISGHATLYWYRQILGQGPELLVQFQDESVVDDSQLPKDRFSAERLKGVDSTLKIQPAELGDSAMYLCASSPYGFGGTSSRGNEQFFGPGTRLTVL.

This clonotype was seen more than once but under ten times. The rearrangement uses TRBV10-3 and TRBJ1-2; a possible D gene is TRBD1 (6 bases). The CDR3 has 15 residues. Trimming took off 0 bases at V and 4 bases at J, with 12 bases between the two ends. CDR1 and CDR2 (germline): ENHRY, SYGVKD. CDR3 DNA sequence: TGTGCCATCAGTGAGTCGAGGACAGTCTCCTATGGCTACACCTTC. Translation gives CAISESRTVSYGYTF.

Only a few counts were recorded for this clonotype. This chain connects TRBV11-2 to TRBJ2-1, with no clear D. Trimming shortened V by 5 bases and J by 12 bases, and 20 bases separated the two germline ends. Germline V gives CDR1 SGHAT, CDR2 FQNNGV. This CDR3 has 14 amino acids. As DNA, the CDR3 is TGTGCCAGCAGCCCAACTTGGACGAAAGGGCCGCAGTTCTTC. Encoded protein: CASSPTWTKGPQFF.

This clonotype was counted at least ten times. This rearrangement joins TRBV5-1 to TRBJ2-7; 7 bases match TRBD1. The J segment lost 3 bases and the V segment lost 0 bases, leaving 3 bases of the junction unmatched. The CDR3 has 14 amino acids. Germline CDR1 SGHRS, CDR2 YFSETQ. The CDR3 DNA reads as TGCGCCAGCAGCTTGGCCTACAGGGGCTACGAGCAGTACTTC. Amino acid sequence: CASSLAYRGYEQYF.

This chain connects TRBV20-1 to TRBJ2-3, with D tentatively TRBD2 (6 bases). The CDR3 sequence is 15 residues long. The V end was cut by 1 base, the J end by 0 bases, with 11 bases between. Germline V CDR1 and CDR2: DFQATT, SNEGSKA (reference sequence). CDR3 sequence reads: CSARVGGRSTDTQYF. CDR3 nucleotides: TGCAGTGCTAGAGTCGGGGGTAGGAGCACAGATACGCAGTATTTT.

This clonotype was observed a few times. The chain uses TRBV10-3 and TRBJ2-5; 7 bases agree with TRBD1. CDR1 and CDR2 (germline): ENHRY, SYGVKD. CDR3 length equals 14 residues. V shed 2 bases and J 3 bases; nucleotides not matched to a gene: 3. The CDR3 sequence: CAISETGTEETQYF. In DNA, the CDR3 is TGTGCCATCAGTGAGACCGGGACAGAAGAGACCCAGTACTTC.

The chain carries TRBV2 and TRBJ2-3, with TRBD1 identical over 12 bases. The CDR3 sequence is 18 residues long. Germline V gene sequence: CDR1 SNHLY, CDR2 FYNNEI. The junction had 16 bases not matched to a gene; V was cut back by 6 bases and J by 6 bases. The DNA for the CDR3 is TGTGCCAGCAGGCCGGGACAGGGGGCCTTGAGGGCACATGATACGCAGTATTTT. As protein: CASRPGQGALRAHDTQYF.

This clonotype was seen repeatedly, ten times or more. This chain uses TRBV18 with TRBJ2-5; no clear D gene. This CDR3 spans 12 amino acids. Germline assignment: CDR1 KGHSH and CDR2 LQKENI. V lost 8 bases to trimming and J lost 0 bases, with 7 bases between them. The CDR3 region is CASSPHQETQYF. CDR3 nucleotide sequence: TGTGCCAGCAGCCCCCACCAAGAGACCCAGTACTTC. Looking up the rest from reference TRBV18 and TRBJ2-5 gives the full variable domain: NAGVMQNPRHLVRRRGQEARLRCSPMKGHSHVYWYRQLPEEGLKFMVYLQKENIIDESGMPKERFSAEFPKEGPSILRIQQVVRGDSAAYFCASSPHQETQYFGPGTRLLVL.

The chain joins TRBV20-1 to TRBJ2-7, with 12 positions matching TRBD2. Germline V gives CDR1 DFQATT, CDR2 SNEGSKA (reference sequence). V lost 3 bases, J lost 3 bases, and 3 bases stayed unmatched. The CDR3 is made up of 14 amino acids. CDR3 region: CSASWTSGIYEQYF. The CDR3 region has the DNA TGCAGTGCTAGCTGGACTAGCGGGATCTACGAGCAGTACTTC.

The rearrangement joins TRBV7-2 to TRBJ2-3, with D perhaps TRBD2 (6 bases). Deletions cut 0 bases from V and 1 base from J, with 11 bases between. Germline V CDR1 and CDR2: SGHTA, FQGNSA. The CDR3 covers 16 residues. DNA for the CDR3: TGTGCCAGCAGCTTAGCGGCCGGGAGTGGCACAGATACGCAGTATTTT. This encodes CASSLAAGSGTDTQYF.

In its sample, this clonotype was seen a few times. The chain is built from TRBV6-2 or TRBV6-3 and TRBJ1-1; 8 positions match TRBD1. CDR1 is MNHEY and CDR2 is SVGEGT in the germline V gene. V lost 0 bases and J lost 7; bases outside the gene matches: 4. This CDR3 contains 14 residues. CDR3 protein: CASSYSGQANEAFF. The DNA for the CDR3 is TGTGCCAGCAGTTACTCGGGACAGGCTAATGAAGCTTTCTTT.

The CDR3 DNA reads TGTGCCACCAGCAGAGATGGAGGGAAACAGTTAACTTCCTACGAGCAGTACTTC. Translated: CATSRDGGKQLTSYEQYF. The chain carries TRBV15 and TRBJ2-7; D is perhaps TRBD2 (6 bases). CDR3 length equals 18 residues. V was pared by 0 bases and J by 1 base, with 19 bases between. Germline V gene sequence: CDR1 LNHNV, CDR2 YYDKDF (reference sequence).

The genes are TRBV7-8 and TRBJ2-7, with 10 bases fitting TRBD1. The CDR3 spans 17 residues. V trimming: 5 bases; J trimming: 2 bases; junction bases outside the gene matches: 12. Germline lookup yields CDR1 SGHVS and CDR2 FQNEAQ. CDR3 residues: CASSHPTGTGETYEQYF. The CDR3 DNA reads as TGTGCCAGCAGCCATCCAACCGGGACAGGGGAGACCTACGAGCAGTACTTC.

This chain joins TRBV29-1 and TRBJ2-5, with D tentatively TRBD1 (6 bases). The CDR3 sequence is 12 residues long. The V gene's germline CDR1 is SQVTM and CDR2 ANQGSEA. V gave up 6 bases and J gave up 1 base, with 9 bases separating them. As DNA, the CDR3 is TGCAGCGTCTACAGGGTCCAAGAGACCCAGTACTTC. Translated: CSVYRVQETQYF. Filled out from reference TRBV29-1 and TRBJ2-5, the complete variable domain reads SAVISQKPSRDICQRGTSLTIQCQVDSQVTMMFWYRQQPGQSLTLIATANQGSEATYESGFVIDKFPISRPNLTFSTLTVSNMSPEDSSIYLCSVYRVQETQYFGPGTRLLVL.

This clonotype has only a few counts. The chain joins TRBV4-2 to TRBJ2-7; 8 nucleotides line up with TRBD2. CDR3 length: 17 amino acids. Germline lookup yields CDR1 LGHNA and CDR2 YNFKEQ. Losses at the gene ends were 3 bases for V and 0 bases for J; bases not matched to a gene: 10. CDR3 DNA: TGTGCCAGCAGCCACCCTTTAGCGGGGCCAAGCTCCTACGAGCAGTACTTC. Protein: CASSHPLAGPSSYEQYF.

The J gene is TRBJ1-5, the V gene TRBV20-1; perhaps TRBD1 as D (5 bases). Trimming removed 0 bases from V and 0 bases from J, with 33 bases in between. Germline assignment: CDR1 DFQATT and CDR2 SNEGSKA (reference sequence). CDR3 size: 23 residues. The CDR3 spells CSARDPPGGQGGIRRLSNQPQHF. In DNA, the CDR3 is TGCAGTGCTAGAGATCCCCCCGGTGGTCAGGGAGGAATAAGACGACTTAGCAATCAGCCCCAGCATTTT.